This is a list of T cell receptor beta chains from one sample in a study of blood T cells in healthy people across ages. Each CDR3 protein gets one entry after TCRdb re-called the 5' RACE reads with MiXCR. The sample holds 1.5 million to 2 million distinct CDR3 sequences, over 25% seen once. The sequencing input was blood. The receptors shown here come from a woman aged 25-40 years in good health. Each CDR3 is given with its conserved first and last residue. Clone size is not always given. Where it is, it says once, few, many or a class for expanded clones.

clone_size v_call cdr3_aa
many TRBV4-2 CASSQEVRNIQYF
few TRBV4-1 CASSRGQGSFQETQYF
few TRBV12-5 CASGTGGTSTDTQYF
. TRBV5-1 CASSRQSASEQYF
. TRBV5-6 CASTRYRGNGCTF
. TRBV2 CASSEVIRPIIERFF
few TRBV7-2 CASSLGAARWYEQYF
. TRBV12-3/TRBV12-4 CASSSPFSGNTIYF
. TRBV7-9 CASSWTSGGSEQYF
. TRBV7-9 CASSLSLAGVHEQYF
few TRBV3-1 CASSLTSSKNTEAFF
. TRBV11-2 CASSWGMAVTF
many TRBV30 CAWSVRGLGYGYTF
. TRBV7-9 CASSSPGQGVADTQYF
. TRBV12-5 CASGSETPDTQYF
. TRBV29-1 CSVRDRQETQYF
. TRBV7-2 CASTEIGSFGETQYF
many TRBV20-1 CSATPNPREQYF
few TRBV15 CATNSPWAWGAFF
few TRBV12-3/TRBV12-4 CASSFGQGAIDTQYF
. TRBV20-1 CSAPVAGIGSYEQYF
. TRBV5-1 CASSSLQGAVYEQYF
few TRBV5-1 CASSVGQGGDEQYF
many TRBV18 CASSPPKLAGGNNEQFF
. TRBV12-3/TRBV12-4 CASSPQFWEPQHF
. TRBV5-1 CASSWGPITDTQYF
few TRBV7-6 CASSLGEGEQFF
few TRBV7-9 CASSAWTSGGAYEQYF
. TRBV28 CASRTGTGTLAQYF
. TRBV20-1 CSATSGGTSQETQYF
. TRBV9 CASSTHPGTAGGEAFF
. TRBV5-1 CASKGTVGLTNYEQYF
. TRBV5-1 CARISNRTDYGYTF
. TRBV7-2 CASSQDPAGGCEQYF
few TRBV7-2 CASHPSRENLTDTQYF
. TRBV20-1 CSVIGPINEKLFF
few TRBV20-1 CSATSYSHYGYTF
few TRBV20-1 CSALSGTSGEQYF
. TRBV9 CASSPVPDVNTEAFF
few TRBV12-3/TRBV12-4 CASSFRTDFHGYTF
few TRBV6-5 CASSSDGVRTEAFF
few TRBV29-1 CSARRAPSSYEQYF
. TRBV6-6 CASRERGGGDTQYF
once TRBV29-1 CSVGLAGPDAQYF
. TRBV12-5 CASGLSTQGIDNEQFF
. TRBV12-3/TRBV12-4 CASSLPLVLADANTGELFF
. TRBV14 CASSQEGFGGYTF
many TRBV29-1 CSARSGLYGYTF
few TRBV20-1 CSAPGQGGSYNEQFF
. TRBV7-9 CASSLEKGMVDTQYF
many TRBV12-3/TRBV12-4 CASSLGQGYGYTF
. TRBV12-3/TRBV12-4 CASSRDSPDTQYF
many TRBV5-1 CASSLSSVPTDTQYF
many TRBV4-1 CASSQAGAGNEQFF
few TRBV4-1 CASRPPANAGELFF
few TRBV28 CASSPSGRVTYEQYF
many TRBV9 CASSLGGQASSGANVLTF